One sample yielded the 9 T cell receptor beta chains listed below, sequenced in a study of shared clonotypes between healthy human individuals. Repertoires were generated with immunoSEQ multiplex PCR, while TCRdb's copy carries only in-frame clones and drops some. Among approximately 1,500,000 clones listed, more than 95% were seen once. Sequencing was done on a sample of naive CD4+ T cells sorted from blood. Subset reported: CD45RA+ positively selected. The receptors here all came from a man younger than 45 in good health.

This clone was counted once. V gene TRBV27 combines with J gene TRBJ2-5; 10 bases line up with TRBD2. V shed 4 bases, J shed 6 bases, and the junction held 11 bases outside the gene matches. Germline CDR1 reads MNHEY; CDR2 reads SMNVEV (reference sequence). CDR3 size: 16 residues. Here the CDR3 reads CASSSSLAGVGKTQYF. CDR3 coding DNA: TGTGCCAGCAGTTCCTCTCTAGCGGGAGTTGGGAAGACCCAGTACTTC.

As regards this clone: The sample holds other DNA sequences that translate to the same CDR3. The gene calls are TRBV5-1 and TRBJ2-3, with TRBD2 matching over 9 bases. This CDR3 comprises 15 residues. V lost 2 bases, J lost 4 bases, and 5 bases stayed unmatched. Germline assignment: CDR1 SGHRS and CDR2 YFSETQ. The CDR3 region is CASSFSGSGADTQYF. The CDR3 bases are TGCGCCAGCAGCTTTAGCGGGAGTGGTGCAGATACGCAGTATTTT.

This sequence joins TRBV5-5 and TRBJ2-7, with 9 bases lining up with TRBD2. The junction had 14 bases not matched to a gene; V was cut back by 6 bases and J by 4 bases. The CDR3 is 16 amino acids. CDR1 and CDR2 (germline): SGHKS, YYEKEE (reference sequence). This CDR3 reads CASTLGLAGNPYEQYF. CDR3 nucleotides: TGTGCCAGCACCCTGGGGCTAGCGGGGAATCCTTACGAGCAGTACTTC.

The rearrangement joins TRBV18 to TRBJ1-1; D unresolved. Germline CDR1 KGHSH, CDR2 LQKENI. The V end was cut by 4 bases, the J end by 4 bases, with 13 bases between. The CDR3 sequence is 14 residues long. The CDR3 DNA follows: TGTGCCAGCTCACGAGGACCCGGCAGCACTGAAGCTTTCTTT. This gives the protein CASSRGPGSTEAFF.

V gene TRBV27 combines with J gene TRBJ2-7, with a possible D match to TRBD2 (5 bases). The CDR3 loop spans 15 amino acids. Trimming removed 5 bases from V and 6 bases from J, with 20 bases in between. Germline-derived CDR1 and CDR2 are MNHEY and SMNVEV (reference sequence). The CDR3 here is CASSPTPMVGSEQYF. The CDR3 region has the DNA TGTGCCAGCAGTCCTACGCCAATGGTGGGGAGCGAGCAGTACTTC.

This chain connects TRBV11-2 to TRBJ2-2; the D call may be TRBD1 or TRBD2 (5 bases each). CDR1 is SGHAT and CDR2 is FQNNGV in the germline V gene. The CDR3 loop spans 15 amino acids. Trimming pared 0 bases from V and 5 bases from J, leaving 10 bases between. The CDR3 spells CASSLDGGPTGELFF. CDR3 nucleotides: TGTGCCAGCAGCTTAGATGGGGGACCTACCGGGGAGCTGTTTTTT.

The chain recombines TRBV2 with TRBJ2-1; TRBD2 agrees at 7 bases. With V trimmed by 6 bases and J by 0 bases, 11 bases remained unmatched. Germline V gives CDR1 SNHLY, CDR2 FYNNEI. The CDR3 loop spans 17 amino acids. The CDR3 here is CASRRLALGSSYNEQFF. CDR3 sequence (DNA): TGTGCCAGCAGGAGACTAGCTCTAGGGAGCTCCTACAATGAGCAGTTCTTC.

The chain uses TRBV7-9 and TRBJ2-7; 7 nucleotides agree with TRBD2. Germline loops: CDR1 SEHNR, CDR2 FQNEAQ (reference sequence). The CDR3 is 14 residues long. V lost 3 bases, J lost 0 bases, and 2 bases stayed unmatched. CDR3 DNA sequence: TGTGCCAGCAGCTTCCAGCGGGACTCCTACGAGCAGTACTTC. Translating gives CASSFQRDSYEQYF.

The V call is TRBV5-4, the J call TRBJ1-2; D is unclear. Germline loops: CDR1 SGHNT, CDR2 YYREEE (reference sequence). This CDR3 comprises 14 residues. Trimming removed 1 base at V and 0 bases at J, with 7 bases between. CDR3 sequence reads: CASSLPIANYGYTF. The CDR3 coding sequence is TGTGCCAGCAGCTTGCCTATAGCTAACTATGGCTACACCTTC. The full variable domain, rest sourced from reference TRBV5-4 and TRBJ1-2, is ETGVTQSPTHLIKTRGQQVTLRCSSQSGHNTVSWYQQALGQGPQFIFQYYREEENGRGNFPPRFSGLQFPNYSSELNVNALELDDSALYLCASSLPIANYGYTFGSGTRLTVV.